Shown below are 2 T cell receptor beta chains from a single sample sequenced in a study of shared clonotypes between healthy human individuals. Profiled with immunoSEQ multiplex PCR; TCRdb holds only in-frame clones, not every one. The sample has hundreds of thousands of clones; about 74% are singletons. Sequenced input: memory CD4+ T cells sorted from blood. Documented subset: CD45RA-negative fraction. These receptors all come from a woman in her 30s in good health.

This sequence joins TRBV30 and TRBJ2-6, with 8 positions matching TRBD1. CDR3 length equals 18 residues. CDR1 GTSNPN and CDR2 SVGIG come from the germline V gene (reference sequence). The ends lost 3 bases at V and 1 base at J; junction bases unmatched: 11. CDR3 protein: CAWRAPGQGRSGANVLTF. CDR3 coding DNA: TGTGCCTGGAGAGCACCCGGACAGGGAAGGTCTGGGGCCAACGTCCTGACTTTC.

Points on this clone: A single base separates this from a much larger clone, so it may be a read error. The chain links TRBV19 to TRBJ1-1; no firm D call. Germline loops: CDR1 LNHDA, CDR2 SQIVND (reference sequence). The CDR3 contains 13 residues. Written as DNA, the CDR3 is TGTGCCAGTAGTATAGGGGTGAAGACTGAAGCTTTCTTT. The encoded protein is CASSIGVKTEAFF. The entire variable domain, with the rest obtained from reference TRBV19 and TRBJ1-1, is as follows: DGGITQSPKYLFRKEGQNVTLSCEQNLNHDAMYWYRQDPGQGLRLIYYSQIVNDFQKGDIAEGYSVSREKKESFPLTVTSAQKNPTAFYLCASSIGVKTEAFFGQGTRLTVV.